The 14 T cell receptor beta chains in this list originate from one sample, sequenced in a study of T cell responses to AZD1222 COVID-19 vaccine. The assay was immunoSEQ multiplex PCR, and TCRdb's table has in-frame clones only and misses some. The sample consists of some 110,000 clones, over 70% of them appearing once. The sample was peripheral blood, taken on day 0 of AZD1222 vaccination. The receptors stem from an adult in good health.

The rearrangement joins TRBV29-1 to TRBJ1-1; 7 bases align to TRBD1. The V gene end was trimmed by 7 bases and the J gene end by 4 bases; junction bases not matched to a gene: 12. The CDR3 is 14 amino acids. Germline V gene data show CDR1 as SQVTM and CDR2 as ANQGSEA. CDR3 protein: CSALIQGRTTEAFF. CDR3 DNA sequence: TGCAGCGCCCTTATACAGGGGAGGACCACTGAAGCTTTCTTT.

The rearrangement uses TRBV9 and TRBJ1-1; D ambiguous. Trimming cost V 3 bases and J 1 base, with 10 bases left between them. Germline lookup yields CDR1 SGDLS and CDR2 YYNGEE. This CDR3 region has 14 residues. For the CDR3, the DNA is TGTGCCAGCAGCGCTCCGACTGGGAACACTGAAGCTTTCTTT. This translates into CASSAPTGNTEAFF.

The rearrangement joins TRBV5-4 to TRBJ2-3; D is possibly TRBD2 (7 bases). Germline CDR1 reads SGHNT; CDR2 reads YYREEE (reference sequence). The CDR3 extends over 17 amino acids. V was cut by 7 bases and J by 8 bases, with 29 bases left in between. CDR3 coding DNA: TGTGCCAGCGGGGGGGCCACCCTGTCACTCTCCTCCGGTACGCAGTATTTT. Translating gives CASGGATLSLSSGTQYF.

This sequence joins TRBV2 and TRBJ1-3; 9 nucleotides agree with TRBD1. The CDR3 is made up of 21 amino acids. CDR1 and CDR2 (germline): SNHLY, FYNNEI. V trimming: 6 bases; J trimming: 1 base; junction bases outside the gene matches: 22. The CDR3 sequence: CASRGDRVLGETIRSGNTIYF. CDR3 DNA: TGTGCCAGCAGGGGGGACAGGGTCCTGGGTGAGACAATCCGGTCTGGAAACACCATATATTTT.

This chain uses TRBV5-1 with TRBJ2-7; possibly TRBD1 for D (5 bases). CDR3 length: 14 amino acids. V lost 0 bases and J 2 bases, leaving 9 bases between the germline ends. Germline CDR1 is SGHRS and CDR2 is YFSETQ. The CDR3 loop reads CASSLGQYTYEQYF. CDR3 sequence (DNA): TGCGCCAGCAGCTTGGGACAGTATACCTACGAGCAGTACTTC.

This rearrangement joins TRBV7-8 to TRBJ1-5; D possibly corresponds to TRBD1 (5 bases). This CDR3 is 15 amino acids long. V was clipped by 1 base and J by 1 base, with 8 bases between them. Germline V gene data show CDR1 as SGHVS and CDR2 as FQNEAQ. The CDR3 nucleotides are TGTGCCAGCAGCTTAGGGGACTTCAGCAATCAGCCCCAGCATTTT. This sequence encodes CASSLGDFSNQPQHF. Supplemented by reference TRBV7-8 and TRBJ1-5, the full variable domain reads GAGVSQSPRYKVAKRGQDVALRCDPISGHVSLFWYQQALGQGPEFLTYFQNEAQLDKSGLPSDRFFAERPEGSVSTLKIQRTQQEDSAVYLCASSLGDFSNQPQHFGDGTRLSIL.

V is TRBV7-2 and J is TRBJ2-1, with 7 nucleotides matching TRBD2. This CDR3 is 14 amino acids long. V dropped 0 bases and J dropped 6; count of bases not matched to a gene: 2. The germline CDR1 and CDR2 sequences are SGHTA and FQGNSA. Here the CDR3 DNA reads TGTGCCAGCAGCTTAGCGGGAGGGGCCAATGAGCAGTTCTTC. Translating gives CASSLAGGANEQFF.

In DNA form, the CDR3 reads TGTGCCAGCCGACAGGGGAAGAACACTGAAGCTTTCTTT. It is translated as CASRQGKNTEAFF. The chain links TRBV18 to TRBJ1-1; 8 nucleotides align to TRBD1. This CDR3 spans 13 amino acids. The V gene's germline CDR1 is KGHSH and CDR2 LQKENI. Germline trimming cut 8 bases from V and 1 base from J; bases unmatched to any gene: 3.

This clone came up once. The rearrangement uses TRBV6-6 and TRBJ1-2, with D possibly being TRBD1 (5 bases). The CDR3 is 13 residues long. With 6 bases removed from V and 8 bases from J, the gap between germline ends came to 16 bases. CDR1 is MNHNY, CDR2 SVGAGI, per germline (reference sequence). The CDR3 loop is CASRPGTAGGYTF. CDR3 in DNA: TGTGCCAGCAGACCAGGGACGGCGGGAGGCTACACCTTC.

The V gene is TRBV28, the J gene TRBJ1-2; 8 nucleotides match TRBD1. The germline CDR1 and CDR2 sequences are MDHEN and SYDVKM. CDR3 size: 18 residues. The V and J ends lost 5 bases and 4 bases, in that order; junction bases with no gene match: 18. The DNA for the CDR3 is TGTGCCAGCAGTCCCTTGGGCAGGGGGCGTGCTGCAATCTATGGCTACACCTTC. Amino acids: CASSPLGRGRAAIYGYTF.

The chain has TRBV4-3 and TRBJ1-4; D gene uncertain. Trimming cost V 1 base and J 7 bases, with 10 bases left between them. The length of the CDR3 is 14 residues. Per germline, CDR1 LGHNA and CDR2 YSLEER. The CDR3 loop reads CASSQGGGPEKLFF. The CDR3 DNA reads as TGCGCCAGCAGCCAAGGTGGCGGACCTGAAAAACTGTTTTTT.

The chain joins TRBV9 to TRBJ2-7; TRBD2 is a possible D gene (6 bases). V was shortened by 1 base and J by 6 bases, with 14 bases between the two germline ends. The germline gives CDR1 SGDLS, CDR2 YYNGEE. This CDR3 is built from 14 residues. CDR3 residues: CASSVTAGSREQYF. CDR3 DNA sequence: TGTGCCAGCAGCGTAACTGCGGGATCCCGCGAGCAGTACTTC.

V gene TRBV4-2 combines with J gene TRBJ1-2; D is uncertain. Trimming left V 0 bases short and J 2 bases short, with 7 bases between. The CDR3 totals 14 residues. Germline V gene data show CDR1 as LGHNA and CDR2 as YNFKEQ. The CDR3: CASSQDTRNYGYTF. In nucleotides, the CDR3 is TGTGCCAGCAGCCAAGATACACGGAACTATGGCTACACCTTC.

This chain uses TRBV21-1 with TRBJ1-1; the listed D gene, TRBD1, was not tested against the DNA. TRBV21-1 has pseudogene status. The CDR3 totals 13 residues. This CDR3 reads CASNRDGDTEAFF. For the CDR3, the DNA is TGTGCCAGCAACAGGGATGGGGACACTGAAGCTTTCTTT.